This T cell receptor (beta chain) was documented in a study of OX40 agonist ivuxolimab in advanced cancers. Overall study: Intravenous ivuxolimab at 0.01 to 10 mg/kg was given to patients every 2 weeks.

The assay was immunoSEQ multiplex PCR, and TCRdb's table has in-frame clones only and misses some. The repertoire holds about 71,000 clones, with 86% as singletons. CDR3 length: 13 residues. Trimming took off 5 bases at V and 6 bases at J, with 11 bases between the two ends. CDR1 LNHDA and CDR2 SQIVND come from the germline V gene (reference sequence). The sequences come from CD4+ or CD8+ T cells sorted from blood, collected in a trial of the OX40 agonist ivuxolimab. This clonotype was sampled from an adult with an advanced solid tumor such as melanoma, head and neck, liver or kidney cancer. The chain combines TRBV19 with TRBJ2-4; weak D call: TRBD2 (6 bases). CDR3 sequence (DNA): TGTGCCAGTAGTGGAGAAGCGGGAAACATTCAGTACTTC. Translating it yields CASSGEAGNIQYF.